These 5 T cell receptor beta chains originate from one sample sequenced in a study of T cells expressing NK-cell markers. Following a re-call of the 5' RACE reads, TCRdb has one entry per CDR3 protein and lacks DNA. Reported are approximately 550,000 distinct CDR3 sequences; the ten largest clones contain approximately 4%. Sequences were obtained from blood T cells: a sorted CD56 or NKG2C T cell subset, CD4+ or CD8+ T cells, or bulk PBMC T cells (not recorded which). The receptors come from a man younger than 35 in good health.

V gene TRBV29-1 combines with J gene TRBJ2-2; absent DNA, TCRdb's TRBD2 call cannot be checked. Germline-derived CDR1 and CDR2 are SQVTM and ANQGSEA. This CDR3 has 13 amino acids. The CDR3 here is CSVRQGRAGELFF.

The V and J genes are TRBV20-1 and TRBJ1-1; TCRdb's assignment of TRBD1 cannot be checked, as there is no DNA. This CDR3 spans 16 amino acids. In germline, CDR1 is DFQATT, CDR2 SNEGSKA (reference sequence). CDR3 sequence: CSAYDSVLFWNTEAFF.

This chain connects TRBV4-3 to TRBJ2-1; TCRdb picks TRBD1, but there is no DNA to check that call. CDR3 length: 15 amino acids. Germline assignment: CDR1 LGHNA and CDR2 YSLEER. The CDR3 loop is CASSQAPQTDNEQFF.

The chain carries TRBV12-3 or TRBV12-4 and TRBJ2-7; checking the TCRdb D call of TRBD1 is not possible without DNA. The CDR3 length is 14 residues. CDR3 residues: CASIPSGSPYEQYF.

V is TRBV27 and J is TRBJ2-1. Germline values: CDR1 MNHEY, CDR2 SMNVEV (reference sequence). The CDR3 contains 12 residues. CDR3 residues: CASSLYGHEQFF.